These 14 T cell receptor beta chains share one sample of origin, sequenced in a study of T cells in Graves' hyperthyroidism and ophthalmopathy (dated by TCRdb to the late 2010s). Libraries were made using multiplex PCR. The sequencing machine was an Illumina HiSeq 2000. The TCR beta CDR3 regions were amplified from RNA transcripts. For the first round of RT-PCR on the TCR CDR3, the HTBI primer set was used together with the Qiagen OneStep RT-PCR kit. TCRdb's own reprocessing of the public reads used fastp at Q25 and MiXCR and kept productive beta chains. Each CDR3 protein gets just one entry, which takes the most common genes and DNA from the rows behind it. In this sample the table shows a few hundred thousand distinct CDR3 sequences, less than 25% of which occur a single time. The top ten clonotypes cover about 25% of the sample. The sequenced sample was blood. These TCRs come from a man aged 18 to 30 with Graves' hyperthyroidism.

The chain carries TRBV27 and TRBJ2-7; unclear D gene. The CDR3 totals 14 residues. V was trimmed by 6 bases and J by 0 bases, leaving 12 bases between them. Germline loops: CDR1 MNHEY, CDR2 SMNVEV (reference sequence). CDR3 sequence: CASSDKKSSYEQYF. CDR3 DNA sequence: TGTGCCAGCAGCGATAAGAAGAGCTCCTACGAGCAGTACTTC.

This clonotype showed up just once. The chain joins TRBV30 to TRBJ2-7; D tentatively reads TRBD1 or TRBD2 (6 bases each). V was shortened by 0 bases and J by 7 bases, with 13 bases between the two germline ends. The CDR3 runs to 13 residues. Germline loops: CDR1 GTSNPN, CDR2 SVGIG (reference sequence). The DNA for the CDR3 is TGTGCCTGGAGTGTCTGGGGGGCGAGTGAGCAGTACTTC. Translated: CAWSVWGASEQYF.

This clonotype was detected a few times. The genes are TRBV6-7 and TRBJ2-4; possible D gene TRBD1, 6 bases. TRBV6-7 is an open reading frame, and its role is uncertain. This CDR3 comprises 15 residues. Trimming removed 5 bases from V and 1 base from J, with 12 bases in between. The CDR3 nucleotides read TGTGCCAGCAGTAACTACAGGGAGGCCAAAAACATTCAGTACTTC. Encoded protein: CASSNYREAKNIQYF.

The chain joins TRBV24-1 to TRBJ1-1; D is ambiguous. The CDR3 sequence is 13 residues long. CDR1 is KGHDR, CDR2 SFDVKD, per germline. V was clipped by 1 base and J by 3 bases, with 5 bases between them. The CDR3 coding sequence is TGTGCCACCAGTGATTTCGCGGACACTGAAGCTTTCTTT. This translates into CATSDFADTEAFF.

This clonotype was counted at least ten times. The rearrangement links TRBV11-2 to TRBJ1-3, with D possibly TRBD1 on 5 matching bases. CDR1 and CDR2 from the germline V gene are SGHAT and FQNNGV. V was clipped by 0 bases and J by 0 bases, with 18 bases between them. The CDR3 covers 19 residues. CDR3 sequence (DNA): TGTGCCAGCAGCTTAGATCTGGCAGGGATAGGGTCCTCTGGAAACACCATATATTTT. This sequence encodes CASSLDLAGIGSSGNTIYF.

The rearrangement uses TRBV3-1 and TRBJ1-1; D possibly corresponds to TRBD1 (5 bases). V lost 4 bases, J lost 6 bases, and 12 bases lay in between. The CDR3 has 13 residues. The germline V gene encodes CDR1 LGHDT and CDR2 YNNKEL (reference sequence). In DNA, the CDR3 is TGTGCCAGCAGCCTATCAGGGAGGGCTGAAGCTTTCTTT. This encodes CASSLSGRAEAFF. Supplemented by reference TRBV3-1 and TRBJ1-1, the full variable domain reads DTAVSQTPKYLVTQMGNDKSIKCEQNLGHDTMYWYKQDSKKFLKIMFSYNNKELIINETVPNRFSPKSPDKAHLNLHINSLELGDSAVYFCASSLSGRAEAFFGQGTRLTVV.

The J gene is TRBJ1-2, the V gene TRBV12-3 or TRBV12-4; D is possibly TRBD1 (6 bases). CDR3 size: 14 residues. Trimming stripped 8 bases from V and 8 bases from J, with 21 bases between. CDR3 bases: TGTGCCAGCCACTGGGGCAGGGGAAGGTTGGGCTACACCTTC. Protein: CASHWGRGRLGYTF.

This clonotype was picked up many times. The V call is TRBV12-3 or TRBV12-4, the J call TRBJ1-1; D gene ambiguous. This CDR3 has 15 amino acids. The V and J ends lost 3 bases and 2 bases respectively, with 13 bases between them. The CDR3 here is CASSLRGLGNTEAFF. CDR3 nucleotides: TGTGCCAGCAGTTTGCGGGGTCTGGGAAACACTGAAGCTTTCTTT.

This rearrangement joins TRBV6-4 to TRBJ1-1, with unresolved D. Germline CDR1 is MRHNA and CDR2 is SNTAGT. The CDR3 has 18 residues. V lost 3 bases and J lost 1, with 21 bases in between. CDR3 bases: TGTGCCAGCAGTGATTCAATCGGCGTCAACTTCACGAACACTGAAGCTTTCTTT. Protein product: CASSDSIGVNFTNTEAFF.

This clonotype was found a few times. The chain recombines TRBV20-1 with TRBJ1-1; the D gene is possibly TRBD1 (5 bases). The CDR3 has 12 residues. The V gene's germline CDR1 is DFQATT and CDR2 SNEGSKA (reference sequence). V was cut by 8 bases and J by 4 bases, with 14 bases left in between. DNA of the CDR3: TGCAGTCCCCCGGGGGTAGGCACTGAAGCTTTCTTT. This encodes CSPPGVGTEAFF.

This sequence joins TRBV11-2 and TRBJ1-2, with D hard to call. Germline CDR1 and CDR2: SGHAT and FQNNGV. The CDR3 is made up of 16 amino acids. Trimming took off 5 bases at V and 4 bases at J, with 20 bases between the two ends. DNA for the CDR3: TGTGCCAGCAGCACTCGACCTTTAGACAAGAGCTATGGCTACACCTTC. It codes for CASSTRPLDKSYGYTF.

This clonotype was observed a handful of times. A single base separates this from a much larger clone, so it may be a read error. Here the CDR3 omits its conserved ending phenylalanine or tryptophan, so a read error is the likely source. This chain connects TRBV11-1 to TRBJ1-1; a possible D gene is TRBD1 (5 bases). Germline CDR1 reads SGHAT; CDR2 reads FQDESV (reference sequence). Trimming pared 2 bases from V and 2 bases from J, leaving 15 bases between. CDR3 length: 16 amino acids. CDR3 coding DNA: TGTGCCAGCAGCTTAAGCCCAGACAGCATCAACACTGAAGCTTTCTCT. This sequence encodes CASSLSPDSINTEAFS.

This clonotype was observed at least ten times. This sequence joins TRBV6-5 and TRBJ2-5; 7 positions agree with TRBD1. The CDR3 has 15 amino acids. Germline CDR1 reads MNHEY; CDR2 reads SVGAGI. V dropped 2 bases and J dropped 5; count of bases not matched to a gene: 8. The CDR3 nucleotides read TGTGCCAGCAGTTACGGCGGACAGGCTGGGGAGACCCAGTACTTC. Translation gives CASSYGGQAGETQYF.

The CDR3 here is CASSYSGRMNTEAFF. The CDR3 DNA reads TGTGCCAGCAGTTACTCGGGACGGATGAACACTGAAGCTTTCTTT. The V and J genes are TRBV6-5 and TRBJ1-1, with TRBD1 as a possible D gene (5 bases). There are 15 residues in the CDR3. The ends were cut back, 0 bases at V and 0 bases at J, with 8 bases in the middle. Germline values: CDR1 MNHEY, CDR2 SVGAGI.